This TCR beta chain stems from a study of T cells in Graves' hyperthyroidism and ophthalmopathy. The CDR3 regions of TCR beta were amplified from RNA transcripts. The TCR CDR3 was amplified in a first-round RT-PCR using the HTBI primer set. TCRdb redid the calling of the multiplex PCR reads with MiXCR, one entry per CDR3 protein. Of over 250,000 distinct CDR3 sequences listed, around 22% are singletons. V lost 6 bases and J lost 5, with 14 bases in between. The CDR3 length is 14 residues. Each 10 ml fresh peripheral blood draw supplied the PBMCs. This clonotype was seen more than once but under ten times.

The specimen sequenced was blood. This chain connects TRBV12-3 or TRBV12-4 to TRBJ1-5; D may be TRBD1 (5 bases). This TCR came from a man aged 25 to 40 with Graves' ophthalmopathy. CDR3: CASSIAGLDQPQHF. The DNA of the CDR3 is TGTGCCAGCAGCATTGCAGGGTTGGATCAGCCCCAGCATTTT.